A single sample is the source of the 25 T cell receptor beta chains below, sequenced in a study of cytomegalovirus exposure and HLA in healthy donors (TCRdb year 2017). Libraries were constructed by the immunoSEQ multiplex PCR assay. This is the immuneACCESS table as TCRdb keeps it, with only in-frame sequences that have V and J called. A part of the clones is gone; compared with another copy, unresolved V genes explain less than half, and the rest is unexplained. Recorded for this sample are fewer than 200,000 clones; 85% of them occurred a single time. The ten largest clones capture approximately 15% of the sample. The source material was PBMCs. These receptors originate from a man aged 18-30 years in good health and CMV-seropositive.

The chain carries TRBV27 and TRBJ2-3; 9 bases are a match to TRBD2. The ends lost 2 bases at V and 3 bases at J; junction bases unmatched: 6. Germline V gene sequence: CDR1 MNHEY, CDR2 SMNVEV (reference sequence). The CDR3 is 16 residues long. In nucleotides, the CDR3 is TGTGCCAGCAGTTTAGGGGCTAGCGGGGATACAGATACGCAGTATTTT. Residues: CASSLGASGDTDTQYF.

The V call is TRBV6-1, the J call TRBJ1-1; D remains ambiguous. This CDR3 comprises 14 residues. Germline V CDR1 and CDR2: MNHNS, SASEGT. Trimming stripped 1 base from V and 1 base from J, with 7 bases between. CDR3 bases: TGTGCCAGCAGTGAAGGCGGCTCGAACACTGAAGCTTTCTTT. Protein product: CASSEGGSNTEAFF.

The chain carries TRBV19 and TRBJ1-5; D is possibly TRBD1 (5 bases). CDR3 length equals 14 residues. Trimming cost V 6 bases and J 4 bases, with 13 bases left between them. In germline, CDR1 is LNHDA, CDR2 SQIVND (reference sequence). CDR3 in DNA: TGTGCCAGTAGCGCTGCGGGGACGAATCAGCCCCAGCATTTT. Its translation: CASSAAGTNQPQHF.

The chain recombines TRBV13 with TRBJ2-7; TRBD2 matches 15 bases. This CDR3 contains 18 residues. CDR1 is PRHDT, CDR2 FYEKMQ, per germline (reference sequence). J gave up 0 bases and V 0 bases, and 3 bases lay outside the gene matches. The CDR3: CASSLGGTSGRLSYEQYF. The CDR3 bases are TGTGCCAGCAGCTTAGGCGGGACTAGCGGGAGGCTCTCCTACGAGCAGTACTTC.

The chain combines TRBV13 with TRBJ1-4; 7 bases agree with TRBD1. V dropped 5 bases and J dropped 5; count of bases not matched to a gene: 5. CDR1 is PRHDT and CDR2 is FYEKMQ in the germline V gene (reference sequence). CDR3 length: 14 amino acids. The CDR3 DNA sequence: TGTGCCAGCAGCACGGGGACAGAGAATGAAAAACTGTTTTTT. Translating gives CASSTGTENEKLFF.

The V gene is TRBV6-5, the J gene TRBJ2-5, with 8 bases lining up with TRBD2. Per the germline V gene, CDR1 is MNHEY and CDR2 is SVGAGI. This CDR3 region has 15 residues. The J segment lost 5 bases and the V segment lost 2 bases, leaving 7 bases of the junction unmatched. The chain's CDR3 is CASSYALVAGETQYF. The CDR3 bases are TGTGCCAGCAGTTACGCACTAGTAGCGGGGGAGACCCAGTACTTC.

The chain employs TRBV7-2 and TRBJ1-1; no clear D gene. The CDR3 length is 12 residues. The V and J ends lost 5 bases and 0 bases respectively, with 4 bases between them. From germline, CDR1 is SGHTA and CDR2 FQGNSA. In DNA form, the CDR3 reads TGTGCCAGCAGCCCCTTGAACACTGAAGCTTTCTTT. Translation gives CASSPLNTEAFF.

The J gene is TRBJ1-1, the V gene TRBV30; D not certain. This CDR3 comprises 14 residues. V shed 1 base and J shed 4 bases, with 13 bases lying between them. Germline V gene sequence: CDR1 GTSNPN, CDR2 SVGIG (reference sequence). The CDR3 is CAWSDSVVGTEAFF. CDR3 nucleotide sequence: TGTGCCTGGAGTGATAGCGTAGTGGGCACTGAAGCTTTCTTT. Variable domain in full (rest from reference TRBV30 and TRBJ1-1): SQTIHQWPATLVQPVGSPLSLECTVEGTSNPNLYWYRQAAGRGLQLLFYSVGIGQISSEVPQNLSASRPQDRQFILSSKKLLLSDSGFYLCAWSDSVVGTEAFFGQGTRLTVV.

The J gene is TRBJ2-2, the V gene TRBV7-9; maybe TRBD1 (5 bases). V lost 7 bases to trimming and J lost 3 bases, with 9 bases between them. This CDR3 has 13 amino acids. The V gene's germline CDR1 is SEHNR and CDR2 FQNEAQ (reference sequence). In nucleotides, the CDR3 is TGTGCCAGCACCCAAGGGGACACCGGGGAGCTGTTTTTT. This gives the protein CASTQGDTGELFF.

This sequence joins TRBV5-4 and TRBJ1-2; 9 nucleotides agree with TRBD1. V gave up 4 bases and J gave up 8 bases; unmatched junction bases: 12. Germline V gene data show CDR1 as SGHNT and CDR2 as YYREEE (reference sequence). The length of the CDR3 is 15 residues. The CDR3, as DNA: TGTGCCAGCAGCGCCGAACCACAGGGGGCGGGAGGCTACACCTTC. Residues: CASSAEPQGAGGYTF.

The rearrangement joins TRBV6-6 to TRBJ2-7; TRBD2 aligns across 7 bases. With V trimmed by 6 bases and J by 1 base, 12 bases remained unmatched. Per the germline V gene, CDR1 is MNHNY and CDR2 is SVGAGI (reference sequence). CDR3 length equals 16 residues. The CDR3 here is CASRSQTSASSYEQYF. CDR3 sequence (DNA): TGTGCCAGCAGAAGCCAAACTAGCGCCTCTTCCTACGAGCAGTACTTC.

The chain carries TRBV28 and TRBJ1-2; D unresolved. Between the trimmed V and J ends, which lost 2 bases and 0 bases, there was a span of 13 bases. The CDR3 extends over 16 amino acids. The germline V gene encodes CDR1 MDHEN and CDR2 SYDVKM. CDR3 sequence reads: CASSLGGQASNYGYTF. The CDR3 nucleotides read TGTGCCAGCAGTTTAGGAGGGCAAGCCTCTAACTATGGCTACACCTTC.

The chain carries TRBV2 and TRBJ1-2; 8 positions agree with TRBD1. The CDR3 contains 17 residues. The trim removed 7 bases at V and 0 bases at J, leaving 13 bases unmatched. Germline loops: CDR1 SNHLY, CDR2 FYNNEI. CDR3 nucleotides: TGTGCCAGCACCTACCTAGGTGGACAGGGCTCTAACTATGGCTACACCTTC. Protein sequence: CASTYLGGQGSNYGYTF.

The gene calls are TRBV11-3 and TRBJ2-7; D gene uncertain. The V end was cut by 4 bases, the J end by 3 bases, with 10 bases between. CDR3 size: 13 residues. CDR1 SGHNT and CDR2 YENEEA come from the germline V gene. The CDR3 here is CASSSRLFYEQYF. As DNA, the CDR3 is TGTGCCAGCAGCTCTAGGCTATTCTACGAGCAGTACTTC.

This chain links TRBV28 with TRBJ2-2, with a tentative D call TRBD2 (5 bases). This CDR3 contains 14 residues. V was shortened by 6 bases and J by 2 bases, with 10 bases between the two germline ends. Germline-derived CDR1 and CDR2 are MDHEN and SYDVKM. Here the CDR3 DNA reads TGTGCCAGCAGACCGGGGTATAACACCGGGGAGCTGTTTTTT. Translated: CASRPGYNTGELFF. Combining the CDR3 with reference TRBV28 and TRBJ2-2 gives the whole variable domain DVKVTQSSRYLVKRTGEKVFLECVQDMDHENMFWYRQDPGLGLRLIYFSYDVKMKEKGDIPEGYSVSREKKERFSLILESASTNQTSMYLCASRPGYNTGELFFGEGSRLTVL.

The chain has TRBV5-1 and TRBJ2-2; 7 nucleotides align to TRBD1. Germline CDR1 SGHRS, CDR2 YFSETQ. V shed 5 bases, J shed 4 bases, and the junction held 8 bases outside the gene matches. CDR3 length: 15 amino acids. DNA of the CDR3: TGCGCCAGCAGTTCAACGACAGGGACCACCGGGGAGCTGTTTTTT. It specifies CASSSTTGTTGELFF. The full variable domain, in which reference TRBV5-1 and TRBJ2-2 provide the parts outside the CDR3, is KAGVTQTPRYLIKTRGQQVTLSCSPISGHRSVSWYQQTPGQGLQFLFEYFSETQRNKGNFPGRFSGRQFSNSRSEMNVSTLELGDSALYLCASSSTTGTTGELFFGEGSRLTVL.

This sequence joins TRBV28 and TRBJ1-1; weak D call: TRBD1 (5 bases). The V end lost 2 bases, the J end lost 11 bases, and 12 bases lay between the germline ends. The CDR3 extends over 12 amino acids. Germline lookup yields CDR1 MDHEN and CDR2 SYDVKM. Here the CDR3 reads CASSLARAGAFF. The CDR3 bases are TGTGCCAGCAGTTTAGCCAGGGCGGGGGCTTTCTTT.

The DNA for the CDR3 is TGTGCCAGCAGCCCCCGACCGGGACTAGCGGACAGTTCCTACAATGAGCAGTTCTTC. This encodes CASSPRPGLADSSYNEQFF. The chain employs TRBV7-9 and TRBJ2-1, with 11 nucleotides matching TRBD2. The CDR3 sequence is 19 residues long. Germline loops: CDR1 SEHNR, CDR2 FQNEAQ (reference sequence). Trimming cost V 5 bases and J 1 base; bases outside gene matches: 13.

The genes are TRBV9 and TRBJ2-7, with D possibly matching TRBD2 (6 bases). Per germline, CDR1 SGDLS and CDR2 YYNGEE. The CDR3 has 14 residues. Trimming took off 6 bases at V and 2 bases at J, with 15 bases between the two ends. CDR3 region: CASNLGGEAYEQYF. The CDR3 DNA reads as TGTGCCAGCAACCTTGGTGGGGAGGCCTACGAGCAGTACTTC.

The chain couples TRBV5-4 to TRBJ2-7, with 7 bases lining up with TRBD1. Germline V lookup: CDR1 SGHNT, CDR2 YYREEE (reference sequence). V shed 4 bases and J 0 bases; nucleotides not matched to a gene: 4. The CDR3 has 14 amino acids. The CDR3 sequence is CASSPRQGSYEQYF. The CDR3 nucleotides read TGTGCCAGCAGCCCGCGACAGGGCTCCTACGAGCAGTACTTC.

The chain carries TRBV29-1 and TRBJ2-4; D possibly corresponds to TRBD2 (5 bases). Germline V gene lookup returns CDR1 SQVTM and CDR2 ANQGSEA. V lost 4 bases to trimming and J lost 0 bases, with 10 bases between them. This CDR3 contains 14 residues. CDR3 sequence (DNA): TGCAGCGTTGTCGGACTCGTAGCCAAAAACATTCAGTACTTC. Its protein is CSVVGLVAKNIQYF.

This clone was counted once. The chain combines TRBV5-1 with TRBJ2-7, with 7 bases that match TRBD1. The V and J ends lost 2 bases and 1 base, in that order; junction bases with no gene match: 3. The V gene's germline CDR1 is SGHRS and CDR2 YFSETQ. This CDR3 is 14 amino acids long. The CDR3 sequence: CASSLQTGSYEQYF. The CDR3 bases are TGCGCCAGCAGCTTACAGACAGGGTCCTACGAGCAGTACTTC.

This clone was counted a single time. The rearrangement joins TRBV7-2 to TRBJ2-7; D is undetermined. The CDR3 is made up of 12 amino acids. Germline V gives CDR1 SGHTA, CDR2 FQGNSA. Trimming cost V 4 bases and J 8 bases, with 12 bases left between them. The DNA for the CDR3 is TGTGCCAGCAGCTCCGCAAACTTAAAGCAGTACTTC. Protein: CASSSANLKQYF.

V gene TRBV6-5 combines with J gene TRBJ2-1; 9 nucleotides match TRBD2. The germline gives CDR1 MNHEY, CDR2 SVGAGI. The length of the CDR3 is 16 residues. V shed 4 bases and J 1 base; nucleotides not matched to a gene: 5. The CDR3 loop is CASSFSSGVSYNEQFF. The CDR3 DNA reads TGTGCCAGCAGTTTCTCTAGCGGGGTATCCTACAATGAGCAGTTCTTC.

This clone was seen a single time. The V gene is TRBV6-1, the J gene TRBJ1-2; D uncertain. Germline CDR1 reads MNHNS; CDR2 reads SASEGT. V lost 2 bases and J lost 6, with 10 bases in between. The CDR3 loop spans 13 amino acids. The CDR3 DNA is TGTGCCAGCAGTGAATTATGGGGAGATGGCTACACCTTC. Translating it yields CASSELWGDGYTF.